The present TCR beta chain was sequenced within a study of blood T cell repertoires in COVID-19. At the level of the study: COVID-19 samples from acute and convalescent phases originated in the United States, Italy and Spain. T cells, B-cell-depleted T cells, or PBMCs supplied cDNA or gDNA.

In the source study's methods: The assay estimated nucleated cells by amplifying reference gene primers. Only in-frame clones appear in the TCRdb table, and some are missing; sequencing was by immunoSEQ multiplex PCR. V and J calls and clone size are as listed in that table; D and trimming were resolved from the DNA. This repertoire shows some 250,000 clones, roughly 84% found once; its top ten account for roughly 4%. There are 12 residues in the CDR3. V lost 4 bases to trimming and J lost 7 bases, with 8 bases between them. CDR1 and CDR2 (germline): SGHTA, FQGNSA. The clonotype originates from a man aged 55 to 70 with acute or convalescent COVID-19. V is TRBV7-2 and J is TRBJ1-5; D ambiguous. The specimen sequenced was peripheral blood. CDR3 amino acids: CASSYPGQPQHF. For the CDR3, the DNA is TGTGCCAGCAGCTACCCCGGGCAGCCCCAGCATTTT.